A selection of T cell receptor beta chains follows, all from one sample in a study of blood T cell repertoires in COVID-19. Profiling relied on immunoSEQ multiplex PCR, and the TCRdb table lists in-frame clones only, not all of them. The table has a few hundred thousand clones, nearly 90% seen once. Material: PBMCs or T cells enriched from blood (not recorded which). These TCRs come from a woman aged 25 to 39 who had recovered from COVID-19. The CDR3 runs from the conserved cysteine through the conserved F or W. The order of the fields is clone size, D gene, J gene, V gene, CDR3 DNA, CDR3 protein. A D gene is named only where the DNA matches it firmly. Only part of the rows carry a size: once, few, many, or a class if the clone is expanded.

few	TRBD1	TRBJ1-2	TRBV29-1	TGCAGCGTTGAAGGGGGACAGGGGGATTATGGCTACACCTTC	CSVEGGQGDYGYTF
-	TRBD1	TRBJ1-1	TRBV5-6	TGTGCCAGCAGCTCCCTCAGGGGGCGGGCTGAAGCTTTCTTT	CASSSLRGRAEAFF
-	-	TRBJ2-3	TRBV2	TGTGCCAGCAGTTACCCCTCAGGGAACACAGATACGCAGTATTTT	CASSYPSGNTDTQYF
-	TRBD2	TRBJ2-7	TRBV2	TGTGCCAGCAGTGCCGGGACTAGAAGGTACGAGCAGTACTTC	CASSAGTRRYEQYF
-	-	TRBJ1-3	TRBV12-3/TRBV12-4	TGTGCCAGCAGTCCCCCATTGGGAAACACCATATATTTT	CASSPPLGNTIYF
-	TRBD2	TRBJ2-1	TRBV19	TGTGCCAGTAGGGCTAGCGGGAGGGACAATGAGCAGTTCTTC	CASRASGRDNEQFF
-	-	TRBJ1-2	TRBV19	TGTGCCAGTAGTCTCGGCGGTGGCTACACCTTC	CASSLGGGYTF
-	-	TRBJ1-1	TRBV5-1	TGCGCCAGCAGCTTTATGGGCAGCACTGAAGCTTTCTTT	CASSFMGSTEAFF
-	TRBD1	TRBJ1-1	TRBV5-1	TGCGCCAGCAGCCCCGGACAGGGGGCAGGCACTGAAGCTTTCTTT	CASSPGQGAGTEAFF
-	TRBD2	TRBJ2-2	TRBV10-3	TGTGCCATCAGCGCTAGCGGGGCGAACACCGGGGAGCTGTTTTTT	CAISASGANTGELFF
-	-	TRBJ2-7	TRBV29-1	TGCAGCGTTGCGGGGGTCTACGAGCAGTACTTC	CSVAGVYEQYF
-	-	TRBJ1-2	TRBV20-1	TGCAGTGCTCCACAGGGCTATGGCTACACCTTC	CSAPQGYGYTF
once	-	TRBJ2-5	TRBV20-1	TGCAGTGGGGGCGGCCAAGAGACCCAGTACTTC	CSGGGQETQYF
-	-	TRBJ2-6	TRBV5-1	TGCGCCAGCAGCTTTTCGGGGGCTGGGGCCAACGTCCTGACTTTC	CASSFSGAGANVLTF
-	TRBD1	TRBJ1-4	TRBV9	TGTGCCAGCAGCGTAACCGGGACAGGGTACGAAAAACTGTTTTTT	CASSVTGTGYEKLFF
once	-	TRBJ2-1	TRBV5-1	TGCGCCAGCAGCTTGAGTTTCGGGAGCTACAATGAGCAGTTCTTC	CASSLSFGSYNEQFF
-	TRBD1	TRBJ1-1	TRBV11-2	TGTGCCAGCGGTTTACAGGGGGGGACTGAAGCTTTCTTT	CASGLQGGTEAFF
once	TRBD1	TRBJ1-5	TRBV19	TGTGCCAGTAGTATCCGGACAGGGGGGCAGCCCCAGCATTTT	CASSIRTGGQPQHF
-	TRBD2	TRBJ2-7	TRBV28	TGTGCCAGCAGCGGGAGGGCCCCCTACGAGCAGTACTTC	CASSGRAPYEQYF
once	-	TRBJ1-4	TRBV30	TGTGCCTGGAGTACTCGTCGGACAGCAACAGAAAAACTGTTTTTT	CAWSTRRTATEKLFF
-	TRBD2	TRBJ2-2	TRBV5-1	TGCGCCAGCAGCTTGGATGGGGGAGGGGTTAACACCGGGGAGCTGTTTTTT	CASSLDGGGVNTGELFF
-	TRBD1	TRBJ2-7	TRBV5-1	TGCGCCAGCAGCTGGACCGGGACAGGGTTGAACGAGCAGTACTTC	CASSWTGTGLNEQYF
-	-	TRBJ1-5	TRBV19	TGTGCCAGTAGTATGAGCGGGACACACGCCCTTATCCAGCATTTT	CASSMSGTHALIQHF
once	TRBD2	TRBJ2-1	TRBV5-1	TGCGCCAGCAGCTTGGCGACTAGCGGGGGCAATGAGCAGTTCTTC	CASSLATSGGNEQFF
-	-	TRBJ2-7	TRBV6-5	TGTGCCAGCAGTCCCCTAAAGGGGGTTGGGGAGCAGTACTTC	CASSPLKGVGEQYF
-	-	TRBJ2-5	TRBV28	TGTGCCAGCAGTTTGAGCCTCCGGGAGACCCAGTACTTC	CASSLSLRETQYF
once	-	TRBJ2-7	TRBV30	TGTGCCTGGGGAGCTTACGAGCAGTACTTC	CAWGAYEQYF
-	TRBD2	TRBJ2-2	TRBV6-5	TGTGCCAGCAAGACCGGACTAGTCGTCACCGGGGAGCTGTTTTTT	CASKTGLVVTGELFF
-	TRBD2	TRBJ2-5	TRBV7-3	TGTGCCAGCAGCTCTAGCGGGGGGAGAGAGACCCAGTACTTC	CASSSSGGRETQYF
-	-	TRBJ1-2	TRBV28	TGTGCCAGCAGTAAAGAGATCCTCTATGGCTACACCTTC	CASSKEILYGYTF
-	-	TRBJ2-7	TRBV27	TGTGCCAGCAGGCCCAGAGGGAACTACGAGCAGTACTTC	CASRPRGNYEQYF
-	-	TRBJ2-2	TRBV6-2/TRBV6-3	TGTGCCAGCAGTTACAGGCGAGGCGGGGAGCTGTTTTTT	CASSYRRGGELFF
-	-	TRBJ1-2	TRBV2	TGTGCCAGCAGCCACGAAGTAGGACAAATCCTAACTAACTATGGCTACACCTTC	CASSHEVGQILTNYGYTF
-	TRBD1	TRBJ2-2	TRBV5-6	TGTGCCAGCAGCTTGGAGCCCCATAGGGGGCGTACCGGGGAGCTGTTTTTT	CASSLEPHRGRTGELFF
once	-	TRBJ2-2	TRBV27	TGTGCCAGCAACCCGGGGGATAGCGGGAACACCGGGGAGCTGTTTTTT	CASNPGDSGNTGELFF
-	TRBD1	TRBJ2-1	TRBV19	TGTGCCAGTAGCGGGACAGGGAGGGGTGAGCAGTTCTTC	CASSGTGRGEQFF
-	TRBD2	TRBJ2-3	TRBV6-1	TGTGCCAGCAGTGAATTCGGCGGGAGGATCACAGATACGCAGTATTTT	CASSEFGGRITDTQYF
-	TRBD1	TRBJ1-2	TRBV12-5	TGTGCTAGTGGTTTGTCTTGGACAGGGGAAGCTAACTATGGCTACACCTTC	CASGLSWTGEANYGYTF
once	-	TRBJ2-1	TRBV9	TGTGCCAGCAGCGCTCAGTCCAATGAGCAGTTCTTC	CASSAQSNEQFF
few	-	TRBJ2-7	TRBV4-3	TGCGCCAGCAGCCCCACACTGCCCCGACAAGGGGTCCTCTTTGAGCAGTACTTC	CASSPTLPRQGVLFEQYF
once	-	TRBJ1-2	TRBV2	TGTGCCAGCAGTGGGGACACCGGCTATGGCTACACCTTC	CASSGDTGYGYTF
once	TRBD1	TRBJ1-2	TRBV25-1	TGTGCCAGCGGACAGGGTTGGGGCTACACCTTC	CASGQGWGYTF
-	-	TRBJ1-1	TRBV6-6	TGTGCCAGCAGTCAGGGGATTTTGACTGAAGCTTTCTTT	CASSQGILTEAFF
-	-	TRBJ2-7	TRBV20-1	TGCAGTGCTAGCAGGTACGACGAGCAGTACTTC	CSASRYDEQYF
-	-	TRBJ1-1	TRBV9	TGTGCCAGCAGCGTAATCCACAGCTTCGCTGAAGCTTTCTTT	CASSVIHSFAEAFF
-	-	TRBJ2-1	TRBV21-1	TGTGCCAGCAGCGAGCAACAGGGGTGGAAGGTAGCGGGAGGGCCTGATGAGCAGTTCTTC	CASSEQQGWKVAGGPDEQFF
-	TRBD1	TRBJ1-5	TRBV19	TGTGCCAGTAGGGCACAGGGGGCAGGCCATCAGCCCCAGCATTTT	CASRAQGAGHQPQHF
few	-	TRBJ1-5	TRBV7-9	TGTGCCAGCAGCCCGAGAGGCAATCAGCCCCAGCATTTT	CASSPRGNQPQHF
-	-	TRBJ1-2	TRBV10-2	TGCGCCAGCAGTGAAGAGGGACAACTTGTTTATGGCTACACCTTC	CASSEEGQLVYGYTF
-	TRBD1	TRBJ1-5	TRBV19	TGTGCCAGTAGTAGCCACCAGGGGGCGGGTGCCCAGCATTTT	CASSSHQGAGAQHF
-	TRBD2	TRBJ2-7	TRBV27	TGTGCCAGCAGTTTTTTGAGTGGGAGGGCCTACGAGCAGTACTTC	CASSFLSGRAYEQYF
-	-	TRBJ2-5	TRBV20-1	TGCAGTGCTAGTGCGCCACCAGGGACCCAGTACTTC	CSASAPPGTQYF
-	TRBD2	TRBJ2-3	TRBV9	TGTGCCAGCAGCGCTGTCGGGACTAGCGGGGGGTCCGCTAGCACAGATACGCAGTATTTT	CASSAVGTSGGSASTDTQYF
-	TRBD2	TRBJ2-2	TRBV30	TGTGCCTGGGAAACCGGGAGGGCCACCGGGGAGCTGTTTTTT	CAWETGRATGELFF
-	TRBD2	TRBJ2-1	TRBV4-1	TGCGCCAGCAGCCACGGCGGGAGTAATGAGCAGTTCTTC	CASSHGGSNEQFF
-	-	TRBJ2-3	TRBV5-1	TGCGCCAGCAGCTTGGGACAGGCAAACTCAGATACGCAGTATTTT	CASSLGQANSDTQYF
-	TRBD2	TRBJ2-1	TRBV11-2	TGTGCCAGCAGCACTTCAAGCGGGAGCTATTCCTACAATGAGCAGTTCTTC	CASSTSSGSYSYNEQFF
-	-	TRBJ2-7	TRBV3-1/TRBV3-2	TGTGCCAGCAGCACAGGGAACAGGGTCTACGAGCAGTACTTC	CASSTGNRVYEQYF